One and the same sample provided the 13 T cell receptor beta chains below, sequenced in a study of PD-1 blockade in classical Hodgkin lymphoma. Sample time point: cycle 4 day 1 (C4D1), after more than five weeks of nivolumab. Every one of the patients relapsed after autologous stem cell transplantation (brentuximab vedotin exposure was variable). Thawed PBMCs yielded CD4+ T cells through magnetic negative selection. Clones were sequenced by immunoSEQ multiplex PCR, and TCRdb holds only the in-frame ones, with some missing. The sample has 25,000 to 35,000 clones; more than 80% are singletons. The specimen was CD4+ T cells from blood, collected before the fourth cycle of nivolumab. These receptor sequences come from a human donor with classical Hodgkin lymphoma.

The chain links TRBV5-1 to TRBJ2-3; D perhaps matches TRBD2 (6 bases). The CDR3 runs to 15 residues. Germline V gene lookup returns CDR1 SGHRS and CDR2 YFSETQ. Trimming cost V 1 base and J 1 base, with 10 bases left between them. This CDR3 is CASSLWGEGTDTQYF. In DNA form, the CDR3 reads TGCGCCAGCAGCTTGTGGGGGGAAGGCACAGATACGCAGTATTTT.

The chain couples TRBV4-1 to TRBJ2-1; D unresolved. The CDR3 consists of 16 residues. Germline V CDR1 and CDR2: MGHRA, YSYEKL. V lost 1 base, J lost 6 bases, and 16 bases lay in between. The CDR3 loop reads CASSQGALRPSNEQFF. DNA of the CDR3: TGCGCCAGCAGCCAAGGGGCACTTAGGCCCTCCAATGAGCAGTTCTTC.

The gene calls are TRBV7-2 and TRBJ2-7; D call uncertain. This CDR3 has 11 amino acids. V was shortened by 2 bases and J by 5 bases, with 4 bases between the two germline ends. Germline V gives CDR1 SGHTA, CDR2 FQGNSA. In nucleotides, the CDR3 is TGTGCCAGCAGCTTATTCGACGAGCAGTACTTC. Translation: CASSLFDEQYF.

The rearrangement joins TRBV6-5 to TRBJ2-7, with D possibly matching TRBD1 (5 bases). Germline assignment: CDR1 MNHEY and CDR2 SVGAGI. V shed 4 bases and J shed 1 base, with 8 bases lying between them. The CDR3 sequence is 13 residues long. The CDR3 protein is CASSWGGSYEQYF. The CDR3 nucleotides read TGTGCCAGCAGTTGGGGCGGTTCCTACGAGCAGTACTTC.

The J gene is TRBJ1-5, the V gene TRBV7-8; D is possibly TRBD1 (5 bases). CDR3 size: 15 residues. V shed 5 bases and J shed 3 bases, with 14 bases lying between them. The germline gives CDR1 SGHVS, CDR2 FQNEAQ. For the CDR3, the DNA is TGTGCCAGCAGCCACGACAGTCTCTACAATCAGCCCCAGCATTTT. Translated: CASSHDSLYNQPQHF.

V is TRBV10-3 and J is TRBJ2-1, with 7 positions matching TRBD1. Losses at the gene ends were 5 bases for V and 5 bases for J; bases not matched to a gene: 9. The CDR3 is 15 amino acids. Germline V gene sequence: CDR1 ENHRY, CDR2 SYGVKD. CDR3 in DNA: TGTGCCATCAGTCCGCGACAGGGACCAAACAATGAGCAGTTCTTC. Translating gives CAISPRQGPNNEQFF.

The chain joins TRBV7-6 to TRBJ2-7, with 8 nucleotides matching TRBD1. V lost 5 bases to trimming and J lost 2 bases; unmatched junction nucleotides: 8. The CDR3 sequence is 15 residues long. CDR1 is SGHVS and CDR2 is FNYEAQ in the germline V gene. This chain's CDR3 is CASSRIGQGPYEQYF. CDR3 coding DNA: TGTGCCAGCAGCCGAATAGGACAGGGCCCCTACGAGCAGTACTTC.

The J gene is TRBJ2-2, the V gene TRBV6-1, with D possibly being TRBD1 (6 bases). The CDR3 spans 15 residues. Deletions cut 10 bases from V and 0 bases from J, with 15 bases between. Per germline, CDR1 MNHNS and CDR2 SASEGT. The CDR3 is CATAGGGSNTGELFF. The CDR3 DNA reads as TGTGCCACGGCCGGTGGGGGCTCGAACACCGGGGAGCTGTTTTTT.

This chain links TRBV29-1 with TRBJ2-1; TRBD2 matches at 9 bases. The germline gives CDR1 SQVTM, CDR2 ANQGSEA. Trimming took 7 bases from V and 4 from J; bases not matched to a gene: 8. The CDR3 has 14 amino acids. The CDR3 DNA is TGCAGCGCCCAGGAGACTAGCGGTTACAATGAGCAGTTCTTC. It translates to CSAQETSGYNEQFF.

The chain links TRBV7-9 to TRBJ2-1; D perhaps matches TRBD1 (5 bases). The CDR3 consists of 16 residues. The germline V gene has CDR1 SEHNR and CDR2 FQNEAQ (reference sequence). Trimming took 3 bases from V and 6 from J, leaving 18 bases between them. The CDR3 loop is CASSFGGGTGGNEQFF. The CDR3 nucleotides read TGTGCCAGCAGCTTCGGCGGTGGTACAGGCGGCAATGAGCAGTTCTTC.

The CDR3 loop reads CASSLDLATDEQYF. DNA of the CDR3: TGTGCCAGCAGCTTGGACCTAGCGACAGACGAGCAGTACTTC. The genes are TRBV5-4 and TRBJ2-7, with a weak D call TRBD2 (6 bases). In germline, CDR1 is SGHNT, CDR2 YYREEE (reference sequence). V was cut by 0 bases and J by 5 bases, with 12 bases left in between. CDR3 length equals 14 residues.

The chain links TRBV20-1 to TRBJ2-5; D call uncertain. Trimming took off 6 bases at V and 1 base at J, with 0 bases between the two ends. In germline, CDR1 is DFQATT, CDR2 SNEGSKA (reference sequence). CDR3 length equals 9 residues. The CDR3 loop is CSAQETQYF. The CDR3 DNA reads TGCAGTGCCCAAGAGACCCAGTACTTC.

In its sample, this clone was seen once. The V and J genes are TRBV29-1 and TRBJ1-2; D is unclear. Germline CDR1 reads SQVTM; CDR2 reads ANQGSEA. The CDR3 has 14 amino acids. V shed 7 bases and J shed 2 bases, with 17 bases lying between them. CDR3 loop: CSAFVVADNYGYTF. The CDR3 nucleotides are TGCAGCGCCTTTGTCGTGGCGGACAACTATGGCTACACCTTC.